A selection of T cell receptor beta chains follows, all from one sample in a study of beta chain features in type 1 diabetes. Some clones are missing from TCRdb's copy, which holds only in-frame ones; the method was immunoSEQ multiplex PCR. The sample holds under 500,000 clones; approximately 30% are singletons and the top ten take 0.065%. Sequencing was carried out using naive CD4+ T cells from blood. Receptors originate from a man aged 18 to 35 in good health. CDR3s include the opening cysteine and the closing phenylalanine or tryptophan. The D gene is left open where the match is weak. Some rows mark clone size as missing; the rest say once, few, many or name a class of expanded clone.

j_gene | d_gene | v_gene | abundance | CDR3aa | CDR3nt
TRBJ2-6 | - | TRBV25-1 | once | CASKTPNLNVLTF | TGTGCCAGCAAGACACCCAATCTCAACGTCCTGACTTTC
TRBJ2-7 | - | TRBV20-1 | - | CSARDISEQYF | TGCAGTGCTAGAGATATCAGCGAGCAGTACTTC
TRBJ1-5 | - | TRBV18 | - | CASSPQGSNQPQHF | TGTGCCAGCTCACCACAGGGGAGCAATCAGCCCCAGCATTTT
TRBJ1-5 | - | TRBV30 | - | CAWRGRGNQPQHF | TGTGCCTGGAGGGGGCGAGGCAATCAGCCCCAGCATTTT
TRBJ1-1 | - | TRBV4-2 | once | CASSQEILGYAEAFF | TGTGCCAGCAGCCAAGAGATTCTGGGGTATGCTGAAGCTTTCTTT
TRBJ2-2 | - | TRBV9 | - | CASSVRVTGELFF | TGTGCCAGCAGCGTACGGGTCACCGGGGAGCTGTTTTTT
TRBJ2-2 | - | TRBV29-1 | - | CSVERGINTGELFF | TGCAGCGTTGAAAGGGGAATCAACACCGGGGAGCTGTTTTTT
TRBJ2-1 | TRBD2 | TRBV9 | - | CASSVLLAGLGGEQFF | TGTGCCAGCAGCGTTCTACTAGCGGGATTGGGCGGTGAGCAGTTCTTC
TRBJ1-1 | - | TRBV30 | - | CAWSVGALPDTEAFF | TGTGCCTGGAGTGTAGGTGCACTGCCTGACACTGAAGCTTTCTTT
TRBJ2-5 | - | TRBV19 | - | CASSMRQKYF | TGTGCCAGTAGTATGCGACAGAAGTACTTC
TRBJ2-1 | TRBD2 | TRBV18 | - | CASSPPTSGPNEQFF | TGTGCCAGCTCACCACCGACTAGCGGCCCCAATGAGCAGTTCTTC
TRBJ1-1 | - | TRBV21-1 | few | CASSKVDRRNTEAFF | TGTGCCAGCAGCAAAGTGGACCGGCGGAACACTGAAGCTTTCTTT
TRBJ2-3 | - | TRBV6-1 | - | CASSDLRGLFPQYF | TGTGCCAGCAGTGATCTACGGGGCCTTTTCCCGCAGTATTTT
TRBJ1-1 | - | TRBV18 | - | CASSQGPSAEAFF | TGTGCCAGCTCGCAGGGTCCTTCCGCTGAAGCTTTCTTT
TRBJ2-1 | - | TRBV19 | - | CASSIGLIGTFF | TGTGCCAGTAGTATCGGACTGATAGGTACGTTCTTC
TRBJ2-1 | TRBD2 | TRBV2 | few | CASRANQGLAGYNEQFF | TGTGCCAGCAGGGCTAACCAGGGACTAGCGGGCTACAATGAGCAGTTCTTC
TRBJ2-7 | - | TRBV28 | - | CASSQVAAYEQYF | TGTGCCAGCAGCCAGGTAGCGGCCTACGAGCAGTACTTC
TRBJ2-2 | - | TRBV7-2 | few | CASSSGMRELFF | TGTGCCAGCAGCTCAGGGATGCGGGAGCTGTTTTTT
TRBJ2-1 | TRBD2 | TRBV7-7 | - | CASSLAGANEQFF | TGTGCTAGCAGCTTAGCGGGGGCGAATGAGCAGTTCTTC
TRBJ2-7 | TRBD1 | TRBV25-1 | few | CASSRQGYEQYF | TGTGCCAGCAGTAGACAGGGTTACGAGCAGTACTTC
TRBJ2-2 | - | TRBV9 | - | CASSLLTGELFF | TGTGCCAGCAGCCTACTAACCGGGGAGCTGTTTTTT
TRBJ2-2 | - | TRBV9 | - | CASSTRTDTGELFF | TGTGCCAGCAGCACCCGGACTGATACCGGGGAGCTGTTTTTT